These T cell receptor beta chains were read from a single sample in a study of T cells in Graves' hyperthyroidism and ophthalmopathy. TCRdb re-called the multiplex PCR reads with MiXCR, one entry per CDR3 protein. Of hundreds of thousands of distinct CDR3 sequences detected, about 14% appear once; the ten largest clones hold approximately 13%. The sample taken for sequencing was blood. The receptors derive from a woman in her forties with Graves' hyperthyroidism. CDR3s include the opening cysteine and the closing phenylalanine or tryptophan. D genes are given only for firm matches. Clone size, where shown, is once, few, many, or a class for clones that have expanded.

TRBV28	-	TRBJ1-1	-	CASSLREGGNTEAFF	TGTGCCAGCAGTTTACGGGAGGGGGGGAACACTGAAGCTTTCTTT
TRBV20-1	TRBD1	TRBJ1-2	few	CSARVGQGYGYTF	TGCAGTGCTAGAGTGGGACAGGGCTATGGCTACACCTTC
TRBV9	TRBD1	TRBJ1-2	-	CASSGTGEQGYGYTF	TGTGCCAGCAGCGGGACAGGGGAACAAGGATATGGCTACACCTTC
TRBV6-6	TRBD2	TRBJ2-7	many	CASSYSLASGRSPEQYF	TGTGCCAGCAGTTACTCCTTGGCTAGCGGGAGATCACCCGAGCAGTACTTC
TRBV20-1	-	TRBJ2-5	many	CSASASGETQYF	TGCAGTGCTAGCGCCAGCGGGGAGACCCAGTACTTC
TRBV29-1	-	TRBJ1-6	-	CSVVGQGGFNNSPLHF	TGCAGCGTTGTAGGTCAGGGAGGCTTTAATAATTCACCCCTCCACTTT
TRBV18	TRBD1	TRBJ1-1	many	CASSRQGETEAFF	TGTGCCAGCTCACGACAGGGGGAGACTGAAGCTTTCTTT
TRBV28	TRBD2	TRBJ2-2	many	CATLPSGTPGELFF	TGTGCCACCCTCCCTAGCGGGACACCCGGGGAGCTGTTTTTT
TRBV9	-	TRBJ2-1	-	CASSVESLTYNEQFF	TGTGCCAGCAGCGTAGAGTCCCTAACTTATAATGAGCAGTTCTTC
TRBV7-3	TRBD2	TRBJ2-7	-	CASSLTTGGEQYF	TGTGCCAGCAGCTTAACGACCGGGGGGGAGCAGTACTTC
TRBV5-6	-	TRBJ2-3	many	CASSHLDGTDTQYF	TGTGCCAGCAGCCACTTGGACGGGACAGATACGCAGTATTTT
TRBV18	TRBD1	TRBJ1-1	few	CASSQGQVTEAFF	TGTGCCAGCTCACAAGGACAGGTTACTGAAGCTTTCTTT
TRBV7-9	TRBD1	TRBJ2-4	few	CASSLYRDRVNIQYF	TGTGCCAGCAGCTTATACAGGGACAGGGTAAACATTCAGTACTTC
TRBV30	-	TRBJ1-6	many	CAWSIAGPLTVSLHF	TGTGCCTGGAGTATTGCAGGGCCACTTACGGTGTCCCTCCACTTT
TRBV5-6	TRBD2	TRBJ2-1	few	CASSSGTEGSLAGKDNEQFF	TGTGCCAGCAGCTCCGGGACTGAGGGTTCACTAGCGGGAAAGGACAATGAGCAGTTCTTC
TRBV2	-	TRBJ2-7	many	CASSEQTFTYEQYF	TGTGCCAGCAGTGAACAGACTTTTACCTACGAGCAGTACTTC
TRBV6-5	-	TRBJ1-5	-	CASSYSKGLSNQPQHF	TGTGCCAGCAGTTACTCGAAAGGGCTTAGCAATCAGCCCCAGCATTTT
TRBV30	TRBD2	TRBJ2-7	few	CAWRGPLAGVYEQYF	TGTGCCTGGAGGGGACCACTAGCGGGAGTTTACGAGCAGTACTTC